This T cell receptor (beta chain) derives from a study of T cells expressing NK-cell markers. Study information: Of eight sequenced donors, seven were HCMV-seropositive and one HCMV-seronegative.

As the method of synthesis, 5'RACE template switching with UMIs yielded TCR beta cDNA. From its re-call of the 5' RACE reads, TCRdb lists each CDR3 protein once, without DNA. The sample spans about 390,000 distinct CDR3 sequences; the ten largest clones claim about 10%. Points from the study as a whole: Several donors' CD3+CD56-NKG2C+ cells were dominated by the same clonotypes.

Points on this clonotype: The target antigen is unknown.

This clonotype originated in a woman aged 50 to 65 in good health. The sequenced sample was blood T cells: a sorted CD56 or NKG2C T cell subset, CD4+ or CD8+ T cells, or bulk PBMC T cells (not recorded which).

CDR3 region: CSVSGTSGRGLTDTQYF. The chain couples TRBV29-1 to TRBJ2-3; the D call from TCRdb, TRBD2, cannot be confirmed without DNA. Germline-derived CDR1 and CDR2 are SQVTM and ANQGSEA. The CDR3 is 17 amino acids.